The rows below give T cell receptor beta chains drawn from one sample of a study of cytomegalovirus exposure and HLA in healthy donors. Profiled with immunoSEQ multiplex PCR; TCRdb holds only in-frame clones, not every one. The data contain 150,000 to 200,000 clones, around three quarters of them singletons. Sequenced sample: PBMCs. Every receptor here comes from a man in his thirties or forties in good health and CMV-seropositive. CDR3s include the opening cysteine and the closing phenylalanine or tryptophan. Each record gives: clone size, J gene, V gene, D gene, CDR3 protein, CDR3 DNA. A D gene is named only where the DNA matches it firmly. A clone size is listed for some rows: how often the clone was seen (once, few, many), or a class if it is expanded.

.	TRBJ1-4	TRBV5-1	.	CASSLETPGQGGEKLFF	TGCGCCAGCAGCTTGGAAACGCCCGGGCAGGGAGGTGAAAAACTGTTTTTT
.	TRBJ2-3	TRBV19	TRBD2	CASSTAGTRTDTQYF	TGTGCCAGTAGTACAGCGGGGACCCGCACAGATACGCAGTATTTT
few	TRBJ2-6	TRBV18	TRBD1	CASSPQGANWANVLTF	TGTGCCAGCTCACCACAGGGGGCGAACTGGGCCAACGTCCTGACTTTC
.	TRBJ1-6	TRBV10-3	TRBD1	CAISERQGAGSPLHF	TGTGCCATCAGTGAACGACAGGGGGCTGGTTCACCCCTCCACTTT
.	TRBJ1-1	TRBV4-3	.	CASSQDLWQKNTEAFF	TGCGCCAGCAGCCAAGATCTTTGGCAGAAGAACACTGAAGCTTTCTTT
once	TRBJ1-4	TRBV7-2	.	CASSSIGATNEKLFF	TGTGCCAGCAGCTCCATCGGTGCAACTAATGAAAAACTGTTTTTT
.	TRBJ2-5	TRBV7-9	.	CASSLIQQETQYF	TGTGCCAGCAGCCTTATCCAGCAAGAGACCCAGTACTTC
.	TRBJ1-1	TRBV6-6	TRBD1	CASSYNAGGTEAFF	TGTGCCAGCAGTTACAACGCAGGGGGCACTGAAGCTTTCTTT
.	TRBJ2-3	TRBV19	.	CASSTQGGWTDTQYF	TGTGCCAGTAGTACACAGGGTGGGTGGACAGATACGCAGTATTTT
.	TRBJ1-1	TRBV20-1	.	CSAETSAEAFF	TGCAGTGCCGAGACTTCCGCTGAAGCTTTCTTT
once	TRBJ2-7	TRBV7-3	.	CASSSAGGGGYEQYF	TGTGCCAGCAGCTCCGCCGGTGGGGGCGGGTACGAGCAGTACTTC
.	TRBJ1-5	TRBV5-6	.	CASSLRRRNQPQHF	TGTGCCAGCAGCCTCCGGCGGCGCAATCAGCCCCAGCATTTT
.	TRBJ2-3	TRBV4-1	TRBD2	CASSPIRGGGDTDTQYF	TGCGCCAGCAGCCCAATACGGGGGGGCGGTGACACAGATACGCAGTATTTT
.	TRBJ1-6	TRBV9	TRBD1	CASSLDPGGSPLHF	TGTGCCAGCAGCTTGGACCCAGGGGGGTCACCCCTCCACTTT
.	TRBJ1-1	TRBV4-1	TRBD1	CASSHPTGGFTEAFF	TGCGCCAGCAGCCACCCGACAGGGGGATTCACTGAAGCTTTCTTT
.	TRBJ2-5	TRBV7-3	TRBD2	CASSSRVAGSQETQYF	TGTGCCAGCAGCTCCAGGGTAGCGGGGTCCCAAGAGACCCAGTACTTC
.	TRBJ2-7	TRBV9	.	CASSVGAGGGYEQYF	TGTGCCAGCAGCGTAGGGGCAGGGGGAGGCTACGAGCAGTACTTC
.	TRBJ1-6	TRBV12-5	.	CASGFREVSYNSPLHF	TGTGCTAGTGGTTTCAGGGAGGTGTCCTATAATTCACCCCTCCACTTT
.	TRBJ2-7	TRBV5-1	.	CASSLAGIYEQYF	TGCGCCAGCAGCTTGGCAGGGATCTACGAGCAGTACTTC
few	TRBJ2-5	TRBV7-9	TRBD1	CASSQTWDRGLGEKTQYF	TGTGCCAGCAGCCAAACTTGGGACAGGGGTTTGGGAGAGAAGACCCAGTACTTC
.	TRBJ1-6	TRBV6-5	TRBD1	CASSYRGLYSPLHF	TGTGCCAGCAGTTACAGGGGGCTTTATTCACCCCTCCACTTT
.	TRBJ1-4	TRBV7-9	.	CASSLATARELFF	TGTGCCAGCAGCTTAGCGACGGCCAGGGAATTGTTTTTT
.	TRBJ2-3	TRBV5-4	TRBD2	CASNPLAGGPDTQYF	TGTGCCAGCAACCCTCTAGCGGGGGGCCCAGATACGCAGTATTTT
.	TRBJ2-7	TRBV30	TRBD1	CAWSLGTGDYEQYF	TGTGCCTGGAGTCTCGGGACAGGTGACTACGAGCAGTACTTC
.	TRBJ1-6	TRBV5-1	TRBD1	CASSLEGQSSYNSPLHF	TGCGCCAGCAGCTTGGAGGGACAGAGCTCCTATAATTCACCCCTCCACTTT
.	TRBJ1-6	TRBV25-1	.	CASSQTLWNSPLHF	TGTGCCAGCAGTCAAACTCTCTGGAATTCACCCCTCCACTTT
.	TRBJ1-2	TRBV2	TRBD1	CASSAGTGIGYTF	TGTGCCAGCAGTGCTGGGACAGGGATCGGCTACACCTTC
few	TRBJ2-3	TRBV9	.	CASSVGRGGTDTQYF	TGTGCCAGCAGCGTAGGGCGCGGGGGCACAGATACGCAGTATTTT
.	TRBJ1-1	TRBV2	TRBD1	CASSAQGALNTEAFF	TGTGCCAGCAGTGCACAGGGGGCCCTGAACACTGAAGCTTTCTTT
.	TRBJ1-6	TRBV9	TRBD1	CASSAMPGGQAADSPLHF	TGTGCCAGCAGCGCAATGCCTGGGGGACAGGCTGCGGATTCACCCCTCCACTTT
.	TRBJ2-7	TRBV27	TRBD1	CASRIQGAQEQYF	TGTGCCAGCAGAATACAGGGGGCGCAAGAGCAGTACTTC
few	TRBJ1-4	TRBV6-1	TRBD1	CASSEATGTNEKLFF	TGTGCCAGCAGTGAAGCGACAGGGACCAATGAAAAACTGTTTTTT
.	TRBJ1-3	TRBV19	.	CASSPRPTELSGNTIYF	TGTGCCAGTAGTCCCCGACCGACAGAGCTCTCTGGAAACACCATATATTTT
.	TRBJ2-7	TRBV4-1	.	CASSQDRRRYLSYEQYF	TGCGCCAGCAGCCAAGATCGAAGGCGGTACCTCTCCTACGAGCAGTACTTC
.	TRBJ2-5	TRBV5-4	TRBD1	CASSEPGQGPETQYF	TGTGCCAGCAGCGAACCGGGACAGGGGCCAGAGACCCAGTACTTC
.	TRBJ1-2	TRBV10-2	.	CASSEPFKTHAGGYTF	TGCGCCAGCAGTGAGCCCTTCAAGACACACGCCGGTGGCTACACCTTC
.	TRBJ1-2	TRBV6-5	.	CASSYSKAGVLYGYTF	TGTGCCAGCAGTTACTCGAAGGCAGGGGTCCTCTATGGCTACACCTTC
.	TRBJ2-5	TRBV5-1	.	CASSFDGGNQETQYF	TGCGCCAGCAGTTTCGACGGGGGAAACCAAGAGACCCAGTACTTC
.	TRBJ1-2	TRBV7-2	.	CASSLAPTVYGYTF	TGTGCCAGCAGCTTAGCGCCGACAGTCTATGGCTACACCTTC
.	TRBJ2-7	TRBV6-5	.	CASSYSSLRWAYEQYF	TGTGCCAGCAGTTACTCGAGTTTGAGGTGGGCCTACGAGCAGTACTTC
.	TRBJ2-7	TRBV6-6	TRBD1	CASSDPGQVYEQYF	TGTGCCAGCAGTGATCCGGGACAGGTATACGAGCAGTACTTC
.	TRBJ1-6	TRBV6-5	.	CASTGGDRSPLHF	TGTGCCAGCACCGGGGGGGACCGCTCACCCCTCCACTTT
few	TRBJ1-3	TRBV28	.	CASSLIPPGHLYF	TGTGCCAGCAGTTTGATCCCCCCGGGACACCTATATTTT
.	TRBJ2-5	TRBV5-1	TRBD2	CASRVGSGGAGRQYF	TGCGCCAGCAGAGTAGGGTCGGGGGGGGCCGGGAGGCAGTACTTC
.	TRBJ1-1	TRBV14	.	CASSQDGKRGAFF	TGTGCCAGCAGCCAAGATGGAAAAAGGGGAGCTTTCTTT
.	TRBJ2-1	TRBV19	.	CASSIGGPYNEQFF	TGTGCCAGTAGTATAGGGGGCCCCTACAATGAGCAGTTCTTC
once	TRBJ2-5	TRBV9	.	CASSVAGNVGETQYF	TGTGCCAGCAGCGTAGCGGGGAACGTCGGAGAGACCCAGTACTTC
few	TRBJ1-2	TRBV4-1	TRBD1	CASSYRGRDVGYTF	TGCGCCAGCAGCTACAGGGGGAGAGATGTAGGCTACACCTTC
.	TRBJ2-1	TRBV4-2	.	CASSPKRRDTLNEQFF	TGTGCCAGCAGCCCTAAGCGCCGGGACACCTTAAATGAGCAGTTCTTC
.	TRBJ2-5	TRBV7-2	.	CASSLAGRPQYF	TGTGCCAGCAGCTTAGCGGGGCGGCCCCAGTACTTC
.	TRBJ2-2	TRBV5-3	.	CARSLSVNGELFF	TGTGCCAGAAGCTTGTCCGTTAACGGGGAGCTGTTTTTT
.	TRBJ1-2	TRBV6-1	.	CASSEGGPGYTF	TGTGCCAGCAGTGAAGGAGGGCCAGGCTACACCTTC
.	TRBJ2-7	TRBV27	TRBD2	CASSFSGEGEQYF	TGTGCCAGCAGTTTTAGCGGGGAAGGCGAGCAGTACTTC
.	TRBJ2-1	TRBV6-4	TRBD1	CASSAGQGSLEQFF	TGTGCCAGCAGTGCCGGACAGGGCAGTCTTGAGCAGTTCTTC